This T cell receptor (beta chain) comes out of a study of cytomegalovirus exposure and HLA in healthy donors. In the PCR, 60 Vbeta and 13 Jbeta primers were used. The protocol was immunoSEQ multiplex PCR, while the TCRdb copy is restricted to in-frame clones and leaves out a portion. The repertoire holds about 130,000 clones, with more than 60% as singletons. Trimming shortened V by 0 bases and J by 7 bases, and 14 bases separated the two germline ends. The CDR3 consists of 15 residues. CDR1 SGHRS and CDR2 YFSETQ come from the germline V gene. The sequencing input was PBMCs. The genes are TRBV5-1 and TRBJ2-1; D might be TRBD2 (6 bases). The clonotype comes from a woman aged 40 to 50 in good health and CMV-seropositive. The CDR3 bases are TGCGCCAGCAGCTTGGTCCCGGGGGTTACTAATGAGCAGTTCTTC. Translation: CASSLVPGVTNEQFF.